The present TCR beta chain was sequenced within a study of graft-versus-host responses after intestinal transplantation. Study-level background: All recipients were transplanted with multivisceral, liver-intestinal, or isolated intestinal grafts. After anti-thymocyte globulin induction, recipients took tacrolimus and steroids for around three years. Study outcomes and limitations: There were GvH clones found in recipient marrow, and some of them appeared first in ileum or blood.

CDR1 and CDR2 (germline): SEHNR, FQNEAQ (reference sequence). This CDR3 contains 15 residues. A remark on this clone: Its antigen remains unknown. The germline gene is not matched at one end of the junction; a read error may be the cause.

The method was immunoSEQ multiplex PCR; TCRdb's version includes in-frame clones alone and lacks a portion of them. The sample contains tens of thousands of clones, about 95% of which appear only once. Sequences were derived from unstimulated CD8+ T cells sorted from spleen or lymph node cells, sampled before transplant. The chain joins TRBV7-9 to TRBJ2-7; D possibly corresponds to TRBD1 (6 bases). The sequence was collected from a human donor who was the organ donor for an intestinal transplant. CDR3 DNA sequence: TGTGCCAGCAGCTTAGAACAGGGCATCTCCTCCGAGCAGTACTTC. Protein: CASSLEQGISSEQYF. Filled out from reference TRBV7-9 and TRBJ2-7, the complete variable domain reads DTGVSQNPRHKITKRGQNVTFRCDPISEHNRLYWYRQTLGQGPEFLTYFQNEAQLEKSRLLSDRFSAERPKGSFSTLEIQRTEQGDSAMYLCASSLEQGISSEQYFGPGTRLTVT.